Sequencing of this TCR beta chain was carried out in a study of T cells in Graves' hyperthyroidism and ophthalmopathy. V lost 11 bases to trimming and J lost 3 bases, with 10 bases between them. The CDR3 has 12 residues. Germline V gives CDR1 MNHNS, CDR2 SASEGT. Amplified regions were TCR beta CDR3 sequences from RNA transcripts. The HTBI primer set drove a first-round RT-PCR of the TCR CDR3. TCRdb reprocessed the multiplex PCR reads with MiXCR, giving one entry per CDR3 protein. The table shows around 280,000 distinct CDR3 sequences, with approximately 14% occurring only once. Clinical symptoms, serum thyroxine and TRAb, thyroid ultrasound and orbital computed tomography together formed the diagnostic basis.

Sequenced input: blood. The chain combines TRBV6-1 with TRBJ2-2, with D perhaps matching TRBD2 (6 bases). This sequence was found in a woman between 40 and 55 years old with Graves' hyperthyroidism. CDR3 residues: CAGRGYTGELFF. For the CDR3, the DNA is TGTGCCGGGCGGGGTTACACCGGGGAGCTGTTTTTT.